This is a list of T cell receptor beta chains from one sample in a study of blood T cell repertoires in COVID-19. Method: immunoSEQ multiplex PCR; TCRdb's copy keeps in-frame clones and lacks some. In the table there are approximately 310,000 clones, approximately 91% of which are singletons. The sequenced sample consisted of PBMCs or T cells enriched from blood (not recorded which). These receptors were taken from a man aged 55 to 69 who had recovered from COVID-19. Both conserved end residues are part of each CDR3. The D gene is left open where the match is weak. Where a row states a size, it is once, few, many or the class of an expanded clone; other rows omit it.

D: -
J: TRBJ2-1
size: -
V: TRBV3-1/TRBV3-2
DNA: TGTGCCAGCAGCCAAACAGGGAATGAGCAGTTCTTC
CDR3: CASSQTGNEQFF

D: -
J: TRBJ1-1
size: -
V: TRBV5-1
DNA: TGCGCCAGCAGCTTGGCCTCCAGTAACACTGAAGCTTTCTTT
CDR3: CASSLASSNTEAFF

D: -
J: TRBJ2-7
size: -
V: TRBV4-1
DNA: TGCGCCAGCAGCCAAGAAAGGGGGTCGGCTGACGAGCAGTACTTC
CDR3: CASSQERGSADEQYF

D: TRBD1
J: TRBJ1-2
size: -
V: TRBV28
DNA: TGTGCCACCTCAGGACAGGGCGGTGGCTACACCTTC
CDR3: CATSGQGGGYTF

D: TRBD2
J: TRBJ2-7
size: -
V: TRBV28
DNA: TGTGCCAGCAGCCTTGGAATTAGCGGGAGGCCCAAAGCCTACGAGCAGTACTTC
CDR3: CASSLGISGRPKAYEQYF

D: TRBD1
J: TRBJ1-2
size: once
V: TRBV25-1
DNA: TGTGCCAGCAGTGGAGGGGGCGATGGCTACACCTTC
CDR3: CASSGGGDGYTF

D: TRBD1
J: TRBJ1-2
size: -
V: TRBV5-1
DNA: TGCGCCAGCAGCTGGGACCCGGGACAGGTCTATGGCTACACCTTC
CDR3: CASSWDPGQVYGYTF

D: -
J: TRBJ2-7
size: few
V: TRBV28
DNA: TGTGCCAGCAGTTTAACTAGCTACTACGAGCAGTACTTC
CDR3: CASSLTSYYEQYF

D: -
J: TRBJ2-5
size: -
V: TRBV5-1
DNA: TGCGCCAGCAGCTTGGAAAGGGGTGGCGCAGAGACCCAGTACTTC
CDR3: CASSLERGGAETQYF

D: TRBD2
J: TRBJ2-7
size: -
V: TRBV5-1
DNA: TGCGCCAGCAGCTTGGGGGTAGTGAGCGGGAGTAGGTACGAGCAGTACTTC
CDR3: CASSLGVVSGSRYEQYF

D: -
J: TRBJ1-1
size: -
V: TRBV7-9
DNA: TGTGCCAGCAGACCCCCGGGGGGAGGGGGCACTGAAGCTTTCTTT
CDR3: CASRPPGGGGTEAFF

D: TRBD1
J: TRBJ1-2
size: -
V: TRBV5-1
DNA: TGCGCCAGCAGCCCGGGACAGGCCGATCTATATGGCTACACCTTC
CDR3: CASSPGQADLYGYTF

D: -
J: TRBJ1-2
size: -
V: TRBV20-1
DNA: TGCAGTGCTCCTCGGGAGGTTGGCTACACCTTC
CDR3: CSAPREVGYTF

D: -
J: TRBJ2-5
size: -
V: TRBV7-2
DNA: TGTGCCAGCAGCCAAAGGGCAGGGGTCGGGGAGACCCAGTACTTC
CDR3: CASSQRAGVGETQYF

D: TRBD1
J: TRBJ2-3
size: few
V: TRBV18
DNA: TGTGCCAGCGCCGACAGGGCGCTGAACACAGATACGCAGTATTTT
CDR3: CASADRALNTDTQYF

D: TRBD1
J: TRBJ1-2
size: few
V: TRBV7-6
DNA: TGTGCCAGCAGCCCTAGGACAGGGGCCGATGGCTACACCTTC
CDR3: CASSPRTGADGYTF

D: -
J: TRBJ1-1
size: -
V: TRBV5-5
DNA: TGTGCCAGCAGCAGTACAGGGTTGGACACTGAAGCTTTCTTT
CDR3: CASSSTGLDTEAFF

D: -
J: TRBJ2-2
size: -
V: TRBV3-1/TRBV3-2
DNA: TGTGCCAGCAGCCAAGCCACCGGCGGAGGTGTGTATGCCGGGGAGCTGTTTTTT
CDR3: CASSQATGGGVYAGELFF

D: -
J: TRBJ1-2
size: few
V: TRBV21-1
DNA: TGTGCCAGCAGCAAATCGCAGGGATCCTATGGCTACACCTTC
CDR3: CASSKSQGSYGYTF

D: TRBD2
J: TRBJ2-7
size: -
V: TRBV7-6
DNA: TGTGCCAGCAGCTTAGTGACTAGCGGGACTACGTCCTACGAGCAGTACTTC
CDR3: CASSLVTSGTTSYEQYF

D: TRBD2
J: TRBJ2-3
size: -
V: TRBV19
DNA: TGTGCCAGTAGCTACTCGAGCGGGAGTAGCACAGATACGCAGTATTTT
CDR3: CASSYSSGSSTDTQYF

D: -
J: TRBJ1-1
size: once
V: TRBV5-1
DNA: TGCGCCAGCAGCTCCCAGGGGACGGTTTACACTGAAGCTTTCTTT
CDR3: CASSSQGTVYTEAFF

D: -
J: TRBJ1-1
size: -
V: TRBV24-1
DNA: TGTGCCACCAGTGGAGGTGTGCAGAAGGAAGCTTTCTTT
CDR3: CATSGGVQKEAFF

D: TRBD1
J: TRBJ1-1
size: -
V: TRBV11-3
DNA: TGTGCCAGCAGCCTGACAGGGGGAATTACTGAAGCTTTCTTT
CDR3: CASSLTGGITEAFF

D: TRBD1
J: TRBJ2-3
size: once
V: TRBV5-1
DNA: TGCGCCAGCAGCTTGGGTGTGACAGGGGACACAGATACGCAGTATTTT
CDR3: CASSLGVTGDTDTQYF

D: -
J: TRBJ1-1
size: -
V: TRBV18
DNA: TGTGCCAGCTCACCACCCCGGACATTTACTGAAGCTTTCTTT
CDR3: CASSPPRTFTEAFF

D: -
J: TRBJ1-2
size: once
V: TRBV11-2
DNA: TGTGCCAGCAGCTTAGCCCCCCTCTATGGCTACACCTTC
CDR3: CASSLAPLYGYTF

D: -
J: TRBJ1-4
size: -
V: TRBV9
DNA: TGTGCCAGCAGCTTAGGGCTGGCTACTAATGAAAAACTGTTTTTT
CDR3: CASSLGLATNEKLFF

D: -
J: TRBJ2-7
size: -
V: TRBV9
DNA: TGTGCCGGTCATAGGCGGGTTTGGGAGCAGTACTTC
CDR3: CAGHRRVWEQYF

D: -
J: TRBJ2-7
size: -
V: TRBV7-2
DNA: TGTGCCAGCAGCTTAGTTCAAACCTACGAGCAGTACTTC
CDR3: CASSLVQTYEQYF

D: TRBD2
J: TRBJ2-1
size: -
V: TRBV7-8
DNA: TGTGCCAGCAGCTTAGCGCGCGGTGACGGGACTAGGGGACACAATGAGCAGTTCTTC
CDR3: CASSLARGDGTRGHNEQFF

D: -
J: TRBJ2-3
size: -
V: TRBV24-1
DNA: TGTGCCACCAGTGACGCCACAGCAGGAAACACAGATACGCAGTATTTT
CDR3: CATSDATAGNTDTQYF

D: -
J: TRBJ2-2
size: once
V: TRBV19
DNA: TGTGCCAGTAGTATTTCCCTTCGGGAGCGTCAAGACACCGGGGAGCTGTTTTTT
CDR3: CASSISLRERQDTGELFF

D: TRBD1
J: TRBJ1-6
size: -
V: TRBV28
DNA: TGTGCCAGCAGTTCGACCGACAGGGACAATTCACCCCTCCACTTT
CDR3: CASSSTDRDNSPLHF

D: -
J: TRBJ1-2
size: -
V: TRBV28
DNA: TGTGCCAGCAGTTTCCGCAGGGCCCTCACCTTC
CDR3: CASSFRRALTF

D: TRBD1
J: TRBJ2-7
size: -
V: TRBV30
DNA: TGTGCCTGGAGGCCGCCAGGGGGAGAGCAGTACTTC
CDR3: CAWRPPGGEQYF

D: TRBD1
J: TRBJ1-4
size: -
V: TRBV18
DNA: TGTGCCAGCTCACTTAGGGGGCGAGAAAAACTGTTTTTT
CDR3: CASSLRGREKLFF

D: TRBD2
J: TRBJ2-1
size: -
V: TRBV24-1
DNA: TGTGCCACCAGTGTGGGCGGGAGCGGGTCCTACAATGAGCAGTTCTTC
CDR3: CATSVGGSGSYNEQFF

D: -
J: TRBJ1-4
size: -
V: TRBV28
DNA: TGTGCCAGCGCCTGGAACAGGGCCAGTGAAAAACTGTTTTTT
CDR3: CASAWNRASEKLFF

D: -
J: TRBJ1-1
size: -
V: TRBV19
DNA: TGTGCCAGTAGTATAATGGCAGGGGTGGTGGACACTGAAGCTTTCTTT
CDR3: CASSIMAGVVDTEAFF

D: TRBD1
J: TRBJ1-1
size: -
V: TRBV7-9
DNA: TGTGCCAGCAGCCGGGGACAGGGGGCTGAAGCTTTCTTT
CDR3: CASSRGQGAEAFF

D: TRBD1
J: TRBJ1-5
size: -
V: TRBV28
DNA: TGTGCCAGCAGTAGCCTGGACAGGGGGCATGGTCAGCCCCAGCATTTT
CDR3: CASSSLDRGHGQPQHF

D: -
J: TRBJ1-5
size: -
V: TRBV7-9
DNA: TGTGCCAGCAGCCCGGGGGGCTTAAATCAGCCCCAGCATTTT
CDR3: CASSPGGLNQPQHF

D: -
J: TRBJ2-1
size: -
V: TRBV18
DNA: TGTGCCAGTAGACAGCTACCCGCTACCTACAATGAGCAGTTCTTC
CDR3: CASRQLPATYNEQFF

D: TRBD1
J: TRBJ1-2
size: -
V: TRBV6-5
DNA: TGTGCCAGCAGGGACAGGGGTACTAACTATGGCTACACCTTC
CDR3: CASRDRGTNYGYTF

D: TRBD2
J: TRBJ2-7
size: -
V: TRBV29-1
DNA: TGCAGCTACCTGGGACTAAACTACGAGCAGTACTTC
CDR3: CSYLGLNYEQYF

D: -
J: TRBJ1-1
size: -
V: TRBV5-1
DNA: TGCGCCAGCAGCTTGGTGATAGGGGACACTGAAGCTTTCTTT
CDR3: CASSLVIGDTEAFF

D: -
J: TRBJ2-7
size: -
V: TRBV11-2
DNA: TGTGCCAGCAGCTACTGGGAGTCGGAGTACGAGCAGTACTTC
CDR3: CASSYWESEYEQYF

D: TRBD2
J: TRBJ2-3
size: -
V: TRBV5-1
DNA: TGCGCCAGCAGCTTGGTCGTTTTCGGGGGAGGGAGCACAGATACGCAGTATTTT
CDR3: CASSLVVFGGGSTDTQYF

D: -
J: TRBJ2-2
size: -
V: TRBV24-1
DNA: TGTGCCACCAGTGAGAACAGTTACTACACCGGGGAGCTGTTTTTT
CDR3: CATSENSYYTGELFF